This T cell receptor (beta chain) was recovered during a study of blood T cell repertoires in COVID-19. Study-wide background: Samples came from the United States, Italy and Spain, spanning acute and convalescent COVID-19. The cDNA or gDNA used as material had been derived from T cells, B-cell-depleted T cells, or PBMCs.

How the authors handled the data: For nucleated cells, counts were estimated from reference gene primer amplification. Here immunoSEQ multiplex PCR was the method, and the copy in TCRdb shows in-frame clones only, minus some. The V and J calls and clone size were taken over from that table, and D and trimming were inferred from the DNA. The table has 25,000 to 35,000 clones, just under 95% seen once. Deletions cut 1 base from V and 5 bases from J, with 21 bases between. The CDR3 length is 18 residues. Per germline, CDR1 KGHSH and CDR2 LQKENI. This TCR derives from a woman between 65 and 79 years old with COVID-19, enrolled during active disease. The material sequenced was peripheral blood. The chain combines TRBV18 with TRBJ2-1; possibly TRBD2 for D (9 bases). The DNA of the CDR3 is TGTGCCAGCTCACCACAGACAGGGGCTAGCGGGATGCACAATGAGCAGTTCTTC. This gives the protein CASSPQTGASGMHNEQFF.